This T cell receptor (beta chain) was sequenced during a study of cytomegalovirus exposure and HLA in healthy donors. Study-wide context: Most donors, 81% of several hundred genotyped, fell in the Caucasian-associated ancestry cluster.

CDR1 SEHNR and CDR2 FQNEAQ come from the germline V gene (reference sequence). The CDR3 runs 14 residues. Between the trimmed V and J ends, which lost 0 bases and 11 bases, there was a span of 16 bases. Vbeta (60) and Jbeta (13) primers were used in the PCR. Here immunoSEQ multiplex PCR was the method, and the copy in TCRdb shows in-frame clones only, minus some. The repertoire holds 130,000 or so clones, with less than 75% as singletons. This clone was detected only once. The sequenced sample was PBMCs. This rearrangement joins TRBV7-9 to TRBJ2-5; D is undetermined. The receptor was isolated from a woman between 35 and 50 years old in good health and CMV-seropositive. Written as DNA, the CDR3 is TGTGCCAGCAGCTTAGCGGTGGCATATGGAGAGCAGTACTTC. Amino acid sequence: CASSLAVAYGEQYF.